The clone carrying this T cell receptor beta chain was detected only a few times. No antigen is known for it. V gave up 5 bases and J gave up 5 bases; unmatched junction bases: 14. There are 16 residues in the CDR3. Germline V lookup: CDR1 DFQATT, CDR2 SNEGSKA (reference sequence). The sample belongs to a study of T cells in Graves' hyperthyroidism and ophthalmopathy. Whole-study results and caveats: Ophthalmopathy was distinguished from stable hyperthyroidism by 13 V-J signatures.

The investigators amplified TCR beta CDR3 regions from RNA transcripts. Primed by the HTBI set, a first-round RT-PCR was run on the TCR CDR3. TCRdb independently ran MiXCR on the multiplex PCR reads; one entry per CDR3 protein. The sample has over 400,000 distinct CDR3 sequences; roughly 22% are singletons. Ophthalmopathy patients showed a Clinical Activity Score of at least 3, NOSPECS grade of at least 4 and duration under 3 months. Out of about 10 ml of fresh peripheral blood came the PBMCs. V is TRBV20-1 and J is TRBJ2-1; 8 bases are a match to TRBD2. The sequenced sample consisted of blood. The origin of this receptor is a woman in her 70s with Graves' ophthalmopathy. In nucleotides, the CDR3 is TGCAGTGCTCGCCGTTTTCTAGCGGGCGAGGACAATGAGCAGTTCTTC. It is translated as CSARRFLAGEDNEQFF.